Below are 22 T cell receptor beta chains sequenced from a single sample in a study of blood T cells in healthy people across ages. A J-beta primer mix and a sample-barcoded 5' primer were used in a second PCR of roughly 6 to 11 cycles. TCRdb re-analysed the 5' RACE reads in MiXCR, keeping a single row per CDR3 protein. The data contain some 1 million distinct CDR3 sequences, 40% to 50% of them singletons. Sample: blood. The receptors originated from a woman aged 55-70 years in good health.

This chain links TRBV15 with TRBJ1-5, with unresolved D. The CDR3 runs to 14 residues. The germline V gene encodes CDR1 LNHNV and CDR2 YYDKDF (reference sequence). Between the trimmed V and J ends, which lost 5 bases and 7 bases, there was a span of 15 bases. CDR3 loop: CATSGDRVDQPQHF. The CDR3 DNA reads as TGTGCCACCAGCGGTGACCGGGTGGACCAGCCCCAGCATTTT.

V gene TRBV28 combines with J gene TRBJ2-7, with 8 bases identical to TRBD2. The CDR3 spans 15 residues. The V and J ends lost 5 bases and 5 bases, in that order; junction bases with no gene match: 11. Germline V gene data show CDR1 as MDHEN and CDR2 as SYDVKM. The CDR3 here is CASSPAGPAGDEQYF. DNA of the CDR3: TGTGCCAGCAGTCCTGCCGGACCAGCGGGAGACGAGCAGTACTTC.

This clonotype has just a few counts. The chain recombines TRBV10-3 with TRBJ2-2; tentatively, D is TRBD1 (5 bases). The CDR3 runs to 14 residues. V lost 6 bases, J lost 2 bases, and 10 bases lay in between. CDR1 is ENHRY and CDR2 is SYGVKD in the germline V gene. The CDR3: CAISRQGNTGELFF. The DNA for the CDR3 is TGTGCCATCAGCCGTCAGGGAAACACCGGGGAGCTGTTTTTT.

CDR3 sequence: CASSRFEREEETQYF. DNA of the CDR3: TGTGCCAGCAGCCGGTTTGAGCGGGAGGAAGAGACCCAGTACTTC. The rearrangement joins TRBV3-1 to TRBJ2-5; 9 bases map to TRBD2. CDR1 is LGHDT and CDR2 is YNNKEL in the germline V gene (reference sequence). The CDR3 is made up of 15 amino acids. J lost 3 bases, V lost 4 bases, and 6 bases had no gene match.

This clonotype was recorded once. The rearrangement joins TRBV5-1 to TRBJ2-3, with 8 bases lining up with TRBD2. The germline gives CDR1 SGHRS, CDR2 YFSETQ. This CDR3 has 16 residues. J lost 5 bases, V lost 0 bases, and 8 bases had no gene match. CDR3 amino acids: CASSLVQAGEGDTQYF. The CDR3 DNA reads TGCGCCAGCAGCTTGGTTCAAGCGGGAGAGGGAGATACGCAGTATTTT.

The CDR3 spells CASSLVGKQGNYGYTF. The CDR3 DNA reads as TGTGCCAGCAGCTTAGTGGGGAAACAGGGGAACTATGGCTACACCTTC. The rearrangement uses TRBV7-2 and TRBJ1-2, with 7 bases lining up with TRBD1. Unmatched junction bases numbered 7, after V lost 1 base and J lost 2 bases. The CDR3 is made up of 16 amino acids. In germline, CDR1 is SGHTA, CDR2 FQGNSA. Filled out from reference TRBV7-2 and TRBJ1-2, the complete variable domain reads GAGVSQSPSNKVTEKGKDVELRCDPISGHTALYWYRQSLGQGLEFLIYFQGNSAPDKSGLPSDRFSAERTGGSVSTLTIQRTQQEDSAVYLCASSLVGKQGNYGYTFGSGTRLTVV.

This clonotype was observed a handful of times. The J gene is TRBJ2-3, the V gene TRBV7-2; 9 bases are shared with TRBD2. Germline-derived CDR1 and CDR2 are SGHTA and FQGNSA. The J segment lost 2 bases and the V segment lost 1 base, leaving 7 bases of the junction unmatched. CDR3 length: 17 amino acids. The DNA for the CDR3 is TGTGCCAGCAGCTTAGTCCTCTTAGCGGGAGTCACAGATACGCAGTATTTT. It yields the protein CASSLVLLAGVTDTQYF. The full variable domain, completed using reference TRBV7-2 and TRBJ2-3, is GAGVSQSPSNKVTEKGKDVELRCDPISGHTALYWYRQSLGQGLEFLIYFQGNSAPDKSGLPSDRFSAERTGGSVSTLTIQRTQQEDSAVYLCASSLVLLAGVTDTQYFGPGTRLTVL.

The table lists this clonotype with a few counts. The chain recombines TRBV5-1 with TRBJ2-3; tentatively, D is TRBD2 (5 bases). The CDR3 totals 16 residues. V was shortened by 0 bases and J by 0 bases, with 11 bases between the two germline ends. CDR1 and CDR2 (germline): SGHRS, YFSETQ. The CDR3 region has the DNA TGCGCCAGCAGCTTGGCCGGGGTAGCTAGCACAGATACGCAGTATTTT. It codes for CASSLAGVASTDTQYF.

The V and J genes are TRBV12-3 or TRBV12-4 and TRBJ2-7, with TRBD1 as a possible D gene (5 bases). V was cut by 11 bases and J by 3 bases, with 11 bases left in between. The CDR3 consists of 11 residues. DNA for the CDR3: TGTGCCGACAGTTTTGGCTACGAGCAGTACTTC. Translated: CADSFGYEQYF.

The chain has TRBV2 and TRBJ1-5; possible D gene TRBD1, 5 bases. Trimming pared 0 bases from V and 6 bases from J, leaving 12 bases between. The CDR3 consists of 15 residues. CDR1 is SNHLY, CDR2 FYNNEI, per germline. The CDR3 protein is CASSEAGVNGQPQHF. Written as DNA, the CDR3 is TGTGCCAGCAGTGAAGCGGGGGTCAACGGTCAGCCCCAGCATTTT.

In its sample, this clonotype was seen many times. V gene TRBV4-1 combines with J gene TRBJ2-5; TRBD2 aligns across 14 bases. The V gene's germline CDR1 is MGHRA and CDR2 YSYEKL. Losses at the gene ends were 2 bases for V and 5 bases for J; bases not matched to a gene: 4. This CDR3 contains 16 residues. This CDR3 reads CASSQRGTSGSETQYF. The DNA of the CDR3 is TGCGCCAGCAGCCAACGGGGGACTAGCGGGAGTGAGACCCAGTACTTC.

This chain uses TRBV29-1 with TRBJ2-4; 13 bases line up with TRBD2. The J call may be in error: the DNA end matches TRBJ2-5 better. The CDR3 length is 13 residues. CDR1 SQVTM and CDR2 ANQGSEA come from the germline V gene. CDR3: CSVDGLAGVTQYF. CDR3 DNA sequence: TGCAGCGTCGATGGACTAGCGGGGGTGACCCAGTACTTC.

This rearrangement joins TRBV20-1 to TRBJ2-5, with TRBD1 matching 10 bases. With the DNA end fitting TRBJ2-7 better, the J assignment may be wrong. The CDR3 contains 15 residues. CDR1 and CDR2 (germline): DFQATT, SNEGSKA (reference sequence). CDR3 sequence reads: CSASPRDRGSHEQYF. The CDR3 DNA is TGCAGTGCTAGCCCCCGGGACAGGGGATCCCACGAGCAGTACTTC.

This clonotype was found a few times. The chain employs TRBV12-3 or TRBV12-4 and TRBJ2-7, with 7 bases that match TRBD2. Trimming at V came to 3 bases and at J to 0 bases, leaving 2 bases not matched to a gene. The length of the CDR3 is 14 residues. The CDR3 DNA follows: TGTGCCAGCAGTTTTGGGGACTACTCCTACGAGCAGTACTTC. It specifies CASSFGDYSYEQYF.

CDR3 residues: CASSPLAGTGVNEQFF. The CDR3 coding sequence is TGTGCCAGCTCACCATTAGCCGGGACAGGGGTGAATGAGCAGTTCTTC. This chain connects TRBV18 to TRBJ2-1; 10 positions agree with TRBD1. The CDR3 loop spans 16 amino acids. Germline V CDR1 and CDR2: KGHSH, LQKENI. J was trimmed by 7 bases and V by 2 bases; bases with no gene match: 8.

The chain carries TRBV7-9 and TRBJ2-1; either TRBD1 or TRBD2 may fit D (5 bases each). This CDR3 spans 13 amino acids. Germline-derived CDR1 and CDR2 are SEHNR and FQNEAQ (reference sequence). Trimming removed 6 bases from V and 3 bases from J, with 9 bases in between. The chain's CDR3 is CASRGENYNEQFF. The CDR3 DNA sequence: TGTGCCAGCAGAGGGGAGAACTACAATGAGCAGTTCTTC.

This clonotype was recorded many times. The CDR3 nucleotides read TGTGCCAGCAGCCCGGACACCTATGGCTACACCTTC. Its protein is CASSPDTYGYTF. The chain joins TRBV18 to TRBJ1-2, with D perhaps matching TRBD1 (5 bases). V shed 8 bases and J shed 4 bases, with 11 bases lying between them. The germline V gene has CDR1 KGHSH and CDR2 LQKENI. The CDR3 covers 12 residues.

J is TRBJ2-1 and V is TRBV9; 7 nucleotides line up with TRBD2. CDR3 length: 14 amino acids. V was clipped by 3 bases and J by 3 bases; unmatched bases: 3. From germline, CDR1 is SGDLS and CDR2 YYNGEE. CDR3 amino acids: CASSASGNYNEQFF. The CDR3 nucleotides read TGTGCCAGCAGCGCCAGCGGGAACTACAATGAGCAGTTCTTC.

The chain combines TRBV11-2 with TRBJ1-1; 9 nucleotides match TRBD1. The germline V gene has CDR1 SGHAT and CDR2 FQNNGV. CDR3 length: 16 amino acids. Trimming took 5 bases from V and 8 from J; bases not matched to a gene: 15. CDR3 region: CASSAGQGDVGSEAFF. CDR3 nucleotide sequence: TGTGCCAGCAGCGCGGGACAGGGAGATGTCGGATCCGAAGCTTTCTTT.

In its sample, this clonotype was seen a few times. V is TRBV25-1 and J is TRBJ2-7; the D is unclear. The V and J ends lost 1 base and 7 bases respectively, with 8 bases between them. This CDR3 region has 12 residues. CDR1 and CDR2 (germline): MGHDK, SYGVNS. As DNA, the CDR3 is TGTGCCAGCAGTGAATCGGGTAGGGAGCAGTACTTC. Encoded protein: CASSESGREQYF.

This clonotype has a handful of counts. The chain employs TRBV20-1 and TRBJ2-3, with TRBD2 matching 7 bases. Trimming removed 3 bases from V and 3 bases from J; junction bases left unmatched: 12. Germline assignment: CDR1 DFQATT and CDR2 SNEGSKA (reference sequence). CDR3 length: 16 amino acids. CDR3 in amino acids: CSASAEGLDTTDTQYF. CDR3 in DNA: TGCAGTGCTAGCGCAGAAGGACTAGACACGACAGATACGCAGTATTTT.

This clonotype was picked up many times. A much larger clone sits a single nucleotide away, making a read error possible. This chain connects TRBV2 to TRBJ2-7; D unresolved. Germline CDR1 SNHLY, CDR2 FYNNEI. This CDR3 has 10 amino acids. Trimming took off 5 bases at V and 3 bases at J, with 2 bases between the two ends. In DNA, the CDR3 is TGTGCCAGCAGTTACTACGAGCAGTACTTC. Its translation: CASSYYEQYF. Combining the CDR3 with reference TRBV2 and TRBJ2-7 gives the whole variable domain EPEVTQTPSHQVTQMGQEVILRCVPISNHLYFYWYRQILGQKVEFLVSFYNNEISEKSEIFDDQFSVERPDGSNFTLKIRSTKLEDSAMYFCASSYYEQYFGPGTRLTVT.